This passage covers 32 T cell receptor beta chains from one sample sequenced in a study of blood T cell repertoires in COVID-19. Method: immunoSEQ multiplex PCR; TCRdb's copy keeps in-frame clones and lacks some. Of more than 95,000 clones listed, around 70% were seen once; the top ten hold more than 5.5%. The sample consisted of peripheral blood. The receptors here all came from a man between 60 and 70 years old with acute or convalescent COVID-19.

The J gene is TRBJ2-3, the V gene TRBV9; possibly TRBD2 for D (6 bases). The length of the CDR3 is 14 residues. CDR1 and CDR2 (germline): SGDLS, YYNGEE. Between the trimmed V and J ends, which lost 6 bases and 5 bases, there was a span of 16 bases. For the CDR3, the DNA is TGTGCCAGCAACCGGGACTCTGGGGGAGATACGCAGTATTTT. It codes for CASNRDSGGDTQYF.

The J gene is TRBJ2-5, the V gene TRBV10-2; 8 positions match TRBD1. J was trimmed by 1 base and V by 7 bases; bases with no gene match: 8. Germline V gene lookup returns CDR1 WSHSY and CDR2 SAAADI. The CDR3 is made up of 15 amino acids. This CDR3 reads CASKLRQGPQETQYF. The CDR3 nucleotides read TGCGCCAGCAAACTCAGACAGGGGCCCCAAGAGACCCAGTACTTC.

The chain employs TRBV6-6 and TRBJ2-7; D is uncertain. Germline CDR1 reads MNHNY; CDR2 reads SVGAGI (reference sequence). CDR3 length: 12 amino acids. Trimming took 2 bases from V and 2 from J, leaving 4 bases between them. The CDR3 spells CASSYETYEQYF. The CDR3 bases are TGTGCCAGCAGTTACGAGACCTACGAGCAGTACTTC.

The CDR3 DNA reads as TGTGCCAGCAGGCGGGCGACAGGGGGTCAGCCCCAGCATTTT. This gives the protein CASRRATGGQPQHF. The chain has TRBV28 and TRBJ1-5, with TRBD1 matching 9 bases. CDR1 is MDHEN, CDR2 SYDVKM, per germline. The length of the CDR3 is 14 residues. Trimming took 6 bases from V and 6 from J; bases not matched to a gene: 6.

Here the CDR3 DNA reads TGTGCCAGCAGCTCCACGGGGGGGCGGACCGGGGAGCTGTTTTTT. Protein product: CASSSTGGRTGELFF. This chain uses TRBV7-3 with TRBJ2-2; 8 bases line up with TRBD2. The germline V gene encodes CDR1 SGHTA and CDR2 FQGTGA. The CDR3 totals 15 residues. V dropped 4 bases and J dropped 5; count of bases not matched to a gene: 6.

J is TRBJ1-2 and V is TRBV7-9; 7 bases fit TRBD1. The CDR3 length is 15 residues. Germline trimming cut 1 base from V and 8 bases from J; bases unmatched to any gene: 10. CDR1 and CDR2 from the germline V gene are SEHNR and FQNEAQ (reference sequence). In DNA, the CDR3 is TGTGCCAGCAGCTTAGAAGGAGGGGCAGGGGGAGGCTACACCTTC. Protein: CASSLEGGAGGGYTF.

This clone was detected once. This chain uses TRBV21-1 with TRBJ1-6; the table's TRBD1 call for D was not verified on the DNA. TRBV21-1 is a pseudogene segment. The CDR3 consists of 17 residues. The CDR3 spells CASSIPGQGFYNSPLHF. The DNA of the CDR3 is TGTGCCAGCAGCATCCCGGGACAGGGGTTCTATAATTCACCCCTCCACTTT.

A single count supports this clone. V and J are TRBV18 and TRBJ2-2; TRBD2 might be the D (6 bases). Looked up from germline, CDR1 is KGHSH and CDR2 is LQKENI. The germline V and J ends were trimmed by 2 bases and 6 bases, with 13 bases remaining between them. The CDR3 extends over 15 amino acids. This CDR3 is CASSPKISSAGELFF. The CDR3 DNA sequence: TGTGCCAGCTCACCAAAGATTTCTAGCGCCGGGGAGCTGTTTTTT.

This clone was recorded once. The chain is built from TRBV11-3 and TRBJ2-1, with 11 positions matching TRBD2. The CDR3 sequence is 16 residues long. Trimming at V came to 5 bases and at J to 6 bases, leaving 9 bases not matched to a gene. Germline V gene lookup returns CDR1 SGHNT and CDR2 YENEEA. The CDR3 DNA sequence: TGTGCCAGCAGCGGACTAGCGGGTTGGGGTTCCAATGAGCAGTTCTTC. This codes for CASSGLAGWGSNEQFF.

This chain joins TRBV3-1 (or the pseudogene TRBV3-2) and TRBJ1-4; D possibly corresponds to TRBD1 (6 bases). The CDR3 length is 13 residues. Trimming stripped 6 bases from V and 8 bases from J, with 13 bases between. Per the germline V gene, CDR1 is LGHDT and CDR2 is YNNKEL (reference sequence). The CDR3, as DNA: TGTGCCAGCAGACCAGGGGCTGAGGAAAAACTGTTTTTT. As protein: CASRPGAEEKLFF.

The chain employs TRBV4-2 and TRBJ2-1, with 15 positions matching TRBD2. This CDR3 is 14 amino acids long. CDR1 and CDR2 from the germline V gene are LGHNA and YNFKEQ. Trimming cost V 5 bases and J 7 bases; bases outside gene matches: 0. CDR3 region: CASSGLAGGNEQFF. CDR3 in DNA: TGTGCCAGCAGCGGACTAGCGGGAGGGAATGAGCAGTTCTTC.

This chain links TRBV3-1 (or the pseudogene TRBV3-2) with TRBJ2-3; no clear D gene. This CDR3 contains 15 residues. V shed 0 bases and J shed 3 bases, with 10 bases lying between them. Germline V gene sequence: CDR1 LGHDT, CDR2 YNNKEL (reference sequence). CDR3 in DNA: TGTGCCAGCAGCCAAGATAGTCTGCGAACAGATACGCAGTATTTT. It specifies CASSQDSLRTDTQYF.

This chain uses TRBV2 with TRBJ1-5; D remains unclear. The CDR3 is made up of 14 amino acids. The germline V gene has CDR1 SNHLY and CDR2 FYNNEI. Trimming removed 8 bases at V and 2 bases at J, with 13 bases between. This chain's CDR3 is CASSPGSGNQPQHF. CDR3 DNA sequence: TGTGCCAGCTCCCCAGGATCCGGCAATCAGCCCCAGCATTTT. Combining the CDR3 with reference TRBV2 and TRBJ1-5 gives the whole variable domain EPEVTQTPSHQVTQMGQEVILRCVPISNHLYFYWYRQILGQKVEFLVSFYNNEISEKSEIFDDQFSVERPDGSNFTLKIRSTKLEDSAMYFCASSPGSGNQPQHFGDGTRLSIL.

The chain combines TRBV12-5 with TRBJ2-1, with TRBD1 as a possible D gene (5 bases). CDR3 size: 13 residues. The germline V and J ends were trimmed by 4 bases and 9 bases, with 13 bases remaining between them. Germline V gene data show CDR1 as LGHNT and CDR2 as FRNRAP. CDR3 sequence (DNA): TGTGCTAGTGGTTACCCCTGGGGCACTGAGCAGTTCTTC. Protein sequence: CASGYPWGTEQFF.

The V call is TRBV19, the J call TRBJ1-5, with 7 bases matching TRBD1. The CDR3 has 14 amino acids. V lost 5 bases, J lost 8 bases, and 9 bases stayed unmatched. The germline V gene has CDR1 LNHDA and CDR2 SQIVND (reference sequence). This CDR3 reads CASSLEGATKPQHF. The DNA for the CDR3 is TGTGCCAGTAGTTTGGAGGGGGCAACAAAGCCCCAGCATTTT. The full variable domain, completed using reference TRBV19 and TRBJ1-5, is DGGITQSPKYLFRKEGQNVTLSCEQNLNHDAMYWYRQDPGQGLRLIYYSQIVNDFQKGDIAEGYSVSREKKESFPLTVTSAQKNPTAFYLCASSLEGATKPQHFGDGTRLSIL.

This chain uses TRBV7-9 with TRBJ1-6; the D gene is possibly TRBD1 (5 bases). This CDR3 has 13 amino acids. Germline V lookup: CDR1 SEHNR, CDR2 FQNEAQ (reference sequence). Between the trimmed V and J ends, which lost 1 base and 10 bases, there was a span of 8 bases. Here the CDR3 DNA reads TGTGCCAGCAGCTTAGTGACAGCCTCACCCCTCCACTTT. Protein: CASSLVTASPLHF. Using reference TRBV7-9 and TRBJ1-6 for the parts outside the CDR3, the full variable domain is DTGVSQNPRHKITKRGQNVTFRCDPISEHNRLYWYRQTLGQGPEFLTYFQNEAQLEKSRLLSDRFSAERPKGSFSTLEIQRTEQGDSAMYLCASSLVTASPLHFGNGTRLTVT.

This sequence joins TRBV18 and TRBJ1-3; perhaps TRBD1 as D (6 bases). This CDR3 has 15 amino acids. Trimming pared 3 bases from V and 0 bases from J, leaving 9 bases between. Germline V lookup: CDR1 KGHSH, CDR2 LQKENI. The CDR3 DNA follows: TGTGCCAGCTCACCCGGGACAAACTCTGGAAACACCATATATTTT. This encodes CASSPGTNSGNTIYF.

The chain joins TRBV30 to TRBJ2-3; TRBD2 matches at 10 bases. V lost 1 base, J lost 2 bases, and 9 bases stayed unmatched. This CDR3 spans 17 amino acids. Germline loops: CDR1 GTSNPN, CDR2 SVGIG (reference sequence). The CDR3, as DNA: TGTGCCTGGAGTGGAATGGGCACTAGCGGGAACACAGATACGCAGTATTTT. Protein sequence: CAWSGMGTSGNTDTQYF.

The rearrangement joins TRBV3-1 (or the pseudogene TRBV3-2) to TRBJ1-6; maybe TRBD1 (6 bases). The CDR3 has 16 residues. Germline CDR1 is LGHDT and CDR2 is YNNKEL (reference sequence). The germline V and J ends were trimmed by 4 bases and 9 bases, with 19 bases remaining between them. The CDR3 loop is CASSRRTALSGSPLHF. The CDR3 nucleotides are TGTGCCAGCAGCCGAAGGACAGCCCTAAGTGGTTCACCCCTCCACTTT.

The chain combines TRBV7-2 with TRBJ2-1; D may be TRBD2 (5 bases). V lost 5 bases and J 1 base, leaving 18 bases between the germline ends. CDR3 length: 17 amino acids. Germline CDR1 SGHTA, CDR2 FQGNSA. This CDR3 reads CASSLLHGERSYNEQFF. CDR3 DNA sequence: TGTGCCAGCAGCCTCCTTCACGGGGAGCGGTCCTACAATGAGCAGTTCTTC.

In its sample, this clone was seen a few times. The CDR3 DNA is TGCGCCAGCAGCTTGTTAGGGACTGCCCTCGGGTACGAGCAGTACTTC. Translated: CASSLLGTALGYEQYF. This chain connects TRBV5-1 to TRBJ2-7, with a weak D call TRBD2 (6 bases). V lost 1 base, J lost 4 bases, and 18 bases lay in between. The CDR3 has 16 amino acids. CDR1 and CDR2 (germline): SGHRS, YFSETQ.

The rearrangement uses TRBV11-2 and TRBJ1-1; D is ambiguous. This CDR3 contains 13 residues. V lost 1 base, J lost 9 bases, and 12 bases lay in between. Germline V lookup: CDR1 SGHAT, CDR2 FQNNGV. CDR3 in amino acids: CASSLVYEGQAFF. The CDR3 DNA follows: TGTGCCAGCAGCTTAGTATATGAGGGCCAAGCTTTCTTT.

V usage is TRBV9 and J usage is TRBJ2-7; 10 bases align to TRBD1. CDR3 size: 14 residues. CDR1 is SGDLS and CDR2 is YYNGEE in the germline V gene. With V trimmed by 4 bases and J by 4 bases, 5 bases remained unmatched. The DNA for the CDR3 is TGTGCCAGCAGCCCTGGGACAGGGGCGTACGAGCAGTACTTC. This gives the protein CASSPGTGAYEQYF.

A word on this clone: The sample carries other DNA sequences with the same CDR3. The gene calls are TRBV6-5 and TRBJ1-2; D might be TRBD1 (5 bases). Germline values: CDR1 MNHEY, CDR2 SVGAGI. Trimming removed 4 bases at V and 5 bases at J, with 5 bases between. This CDR3 contains 11 residues. CDR3 loop: CASSSGYGYTF. CDR3 bases: TGTGCCAGCAGTTCAGGGTATGGCTACACCTTC.

V gene TRBV11-2 combines with J gene TRBJ2-1; 7 bases match TRBD1. The CDR3 contains 14 residues. The ends lost 3 bases at V and 9 bases at J; junction bases unmatched: 8. Germline-derived CDR1 and CDR2 are SGHAT and FQNNGV. In nucleotides, the CDR3 is TGTGCCAGCAGCTTCCTCGACAGGGTGAGTGAGCAGTTCTTC. Amino acids: CASSFLDRVSEQFF.

This clone has just a few counts. This sequence joins TRBV12-5 and TRBJ1-1; 11 nucleotides align to TRBD1. This CDR3 has 16 amino acids. From germline, CDR1 is LGHNT and CDR2 FRNRAP. With 5 bases clipped from V and 6 bases from J, the junction kept 11 bases outside the gene matches. The CDR3 protein is CASGQTGQGARAEAFF. The CDR3 DNA reads TGTGCTAGTGGTCAGACCGGACAGGGGGCGCGGGCTGAAGCTTTCTTT.

The chain has TRBV2 and TRBJ1-1; D call uncertain. Per germline, CDR1 SNHLY and CDR2 FYNNEI. Trimming took 7 bases from V and 2 from J, leaving 11 bases between them. This CDR3 has 13 residues. CDR3 sequence: CASIKEINTEAFF. In DNA form, the CDR3 reads TGTGCCAGCATCAAGGAGATTAACACTGAAGCTTTCTTT. Full variable domain (remainder filled in from reference TRBV2 and TRBJ1-1): EPEVTQTPSHQVTQMGQEVILRCVPISNHLYFYWYRQILGQKVEFLVSFYNNEISEKSEIFDDQFSVERPDGSNFTLKIRSTKLEDSAMYFCASIKEINTEAFFGQGTRLTVV.

The chain joins TRBV5-1 to TRBJ2-7; 8 bases are a match to TRBD2. Germline trimming cut 0 bases from V and 5 bases from J; bases unmatched to any gene: 7. Germline V gene sequence: CDR1 SGHRS, CDR2 YFSETQ. This CDR3 spans 15 amino acids. In nucleotides, the CDR3 is TGCGCCAGCAGCTTGGGTCCGGGAGGGGACCACGAGCAGTACTTC. Its protein product is CASSLGPGGDHEQYF.

The CDR3: CAWSPSGGRAQFF. The CDR3 DNA reads as TGTGCCTGGAGCCCCTCGGGCGGGAGGGCGCAGTTCTTC. The chain joins TRBV30 to TRBJ2-1, with 9 bases aligning to TRBD2. CDR3 size: 13 residues. With V trimmed by 3 bases and J by 12 bases, 9 bases remained unmatched. Looked up from germline, CDR1 is GTSNPN and CDR2 is SVGIG (reference sequence). Variable domain in full (rest from reference TRBV30 and TRBJ2-1): SQTIHQWPATLVQPVGSPLSLECTVEGTSNPNLYWYRQAAGRGLQLLFYSVGIGQISSEVPQNLSASRPQDRQFILSSKKLLLSDSGFYLCAWSPSGGRAQFFGPGTRLTVL.

V gene TRBV6-5 combines with J gene TRBJ2-2; 12 bases fit TRBD1. CDR1 and CDR2 (germline): MNHEY, SVGAGI. V lost 8 bases, J lost 5 bases, and 6 bases stayed unmatched. There are 15 residues in the CDR3. The CDR3 bases are TGTGCCAGCTGTCCGGGACAGGGGGCTACCGGGGAGCTGTTTTTT. This codes for CASCPGQGATGELFF.

This chain connects TRBV7-6 to TRBJ1-1, with D perhaps matching TRBD1 (6 bases). The germline V gene has CDR1 SGHVS and CDR2 FNYEAQ. Trimming cost V 5 bases and J 3 bases, with 10 bases left between them. The CDR3 is made up of 13 amino acids. The CDR3 DNA reads as TGTGCCAGCAGCCCCGGGACATACACTGAAGCTTTCTTT. This codes for CASSPGTYTEAFF.

V and J are TRBV6-5 and TRBJ2-2, with TRBD1 matching 9 bases. CDR3 length equals 14 residues. Trimming at V came to 6 bases and at J to 6 bases, leaving 5 bases not matched to a gene. Germline values: CDR1 MNHEY, CDR2 SVGAGI. The CDR3 sequence is CASRWDRAPGELFF. Here the CDR3 DNA reads TGTGCCAGCAGATGGGACAGGGCTCCCGGGGAGCTGTTTTTT.